The 15 T cell receptor beta chains listed next were all sequenced from one sample in a study of T-cell memory formation after mild COVID-19. TCRdb re-called the 5' RACE reads with MiXCR, one entry per CDR3 protein. Here the sample spans fewer than 250,000 distinct CDR3 sequences, around 25% being singletons. The sample comprised PBMCs or a T cell subset sorted from them (not recorded which). Source of these receptors: an adult woman who had mild COVID-19 (a few samples of this study predate the infection). Cell type and time point are not known.

This chain joins TRBV5-1 and TRBJ2-1; the D gene could be TRBD1 or TRBD2 (5 bases each). The CDR3 covers 12 residues. V was shortened by 0 bases and J by 9 bases, with 7 bases between the two germline ends. CDR1 and CDR2 from the germline V gene are SGHRS and YFSETQ. CDR3 in amino acids: CASSLVGTEQFF. CDR3 sequence (DNA): TGCGCCAGCAGCTTGGTTGGGACTGAGCAGTTCTTC. The complete variable domain, with remaining parts taken from reference TRBV5-1 and TRBJ2-1, reads KAGVTQTPRYLIKTRGQQVTLSCSPISGHRSVSWYQQTPGQGLQFLFEYFSETQRNKGNFPGRFSGRQFSNSRSEMNVSTLELGDSALYLCASSLVGTEQFFGPGTRLTVL.

This chain connects TRBV7-2 to TRBJ2-1, with 9 bases aligning to TRBD2. The V and J ends lost 1 base and 0 bases, in that order; junction bases with no gene match: 4. The CDR3 covers 17 residues. The germline V gene has CDR1 SGHTA and CDR2 FQGNSA. This CDR3 reads CASSLEGGRASYNEQFF. The CDR3 nucleotides are TGTGCCAGCAGCTTAGAGGGCGGGAGGGCCTCCTACAATGAGCAGTTCTTC.

This clonotype was seen only a few times. The gene calls are TRBV5-1 and TRBJ2-5; D is perhaps TRBD1 (6 bases). The V gene lost 4 bases and the J gene lost 4 bases, with 11 bases spanning the gap. This CDR3 has 13 amino acids. CDR1 and CDR2 (germline): SGHRS, YFSETQ. The CDR3 region has the DNA TGCGCCAGCAGCAAACAGGGACCAGAGACCCAGTACTTC. Amino acid sequence: CASSKQGPETQYF.

J is TRBJ2-7 and V is TRBV6-2 or TRBV6-3, with 10 bases that match TRBD2. CDR1 and CDR2 from the germline V gene are MNHEY and SVGEGT. With 0 bases clipped from V and 1 base from J, the junction kept 3 bases outside the gene matches. There are 16 residues in the CDR3. Written as DNA, the CDR3 is TGTGCCAGCAGTTACTCGACTAGCGGGTTGTCCTACGAGCAGTACTTC. It codes for CASSYSTSGLSYEQYF.

This clonotype turned up a few times. At one end the junction does not follow the germline gene, possibly because of a read error. The chain links TRBV7-7 to TRBJ2-1, with D hard to call. CDR1 and CDR2 (germline): SSHAT, FNYEAQ (reference sequence). The CDR3 is made up of 13 amino acids. The CDR3 DNA sequence: TGTGCTAGCAGCTTAGTCGGGCACTCTGAGCAGTTCTTC. Residues: CASSLVGHSEQFF.

V usage is TRBV30 and J usage is TRBJ2-7, with 7 bases lining up with TRBD1. The CDR3 loop spans 15 amino acids. Germline lookup yields CDR1 GTSNPN and CDR2 SVGIG (reference sequence). V shed 0 bases and J 0 bases; nucleotides not matched to a gene: 5. The CDR3 spells CAWSVGTANSYEQYF. For the CDR3, the DNA is TGTGCCTGGAGTGTGGGGACAGCAAACTCCTACGAGCAGTACTTC.

For the CDR3, the DNA is TGTGCCAGCAGCTTAACGGCTAGCACAGATACGCAGTATTTT. Its translation: CASSLTASTDTQYF. The chain couples TRBV7-2 to TRBJ2-3; D gene ambiguous. The CDR3 totals 14 residues. V shed 2 bases and J shed 0 bases, with 6 bases lying between them. The V gene's germline CDR1 is SGHTA and CDR2 FQGNSA.

The table lists this clonotype with many counts. This chain links TRBV3-1 with TRBJ2-1; D is unclear. This CDR3 contains 13 residues. Germline-derived CDR1 and CDR2 are LGHDT and YNNKEL (reference sequence). Trimming removed 0 bases from V and 8 bases from J, with 8 bases in between. The CDR3 DNA sequence: TGTGCCAGCAGCCAAGATGATCGACATGAGCAGTTCTTC. Its protein is CASSQDDRHEQFF.

The J gene is TRBJ2-7, the V gene TRBV6-5; maybe TRBD1 (6 bases). Germline values: CDR1 MNHEY, CDR2 SVGAGI. CDR3 length: 16 amino acids. Deletions cut 3 bases from V and 3 bases from J, with 18 bases between. The CDR3 bases are TGTGCCAGCAGTTATCCATCTTCGACAGGTCACTACGAGCAGTACTTC. Protein product: CASSYPSSTGHYEQYF.

The chain links TRBV9 to TRBJ1-5; tentative D call: TRBD1 (6 bases). Germline V CDR1 and CDR2: SGDLS, YYNGEE. The CDR3 extends over 15 amino acids. The V end lost 3 bases, the J end lost 4 bases, and 14 bases lay between the germline ends. CDR3 sequence reads: CASSAGGGLNQPQHF. In DNA, the CDR3 is TGTGCCAGCAGCGCCGGAGGGGGGCTGAATCAGCCCCAGCATTTT. Based on the CDR3 plus reference TRBV9 and TRBJ1-5, the full variable domain is DSGVTQTPKHLITATGQRVTLRCSPRSGDLSVYWYQQSLDQGLQFLIQYYNGEERAKGNILERFSAQQFPDLHSELNLSSLELGDSALYFCASSAGGGLNQPQHFGDGTRLSIL.

Only a few counts were recorded for this clonotype. The V and J genes are TRBV5-1 and TRBJ2-7; TRBD1 or TRBD2 may be the D gene (7 bases each). V dropped 3 bases and J dropped 2 bases, with 15 bases sitting between them. CDR1 and CDR2 from the germline V gene are SGHRS and YFSETQ. The CDR3 consists of 15 residues. This chain's CDR3 is CASSSKGGGAYEQYF. In nucleotides, the CDR3 is TGCGCCAGCAGCTCCAAGGGAGGGGGCGCCTACGAGCAGTACTTC.

The genes are TRBV4-1 and TRBJ1-1, with TRBD1 matching 7 bases. This CDR3 region has 12 residues. Germline V CDR1 and CDR2: MGHRA, YSYEKL. V trimming: 6 bases; J trimming: 6 bases; junction bases outside the gene matches: 4. Written as DNA, the CDR3 is TGCGCCAGCAGGACAGGGAGCTCTGAAGCTTTCTTT. This translates into CASRTGSSEAFF.

V usage is TRBV4-1 and J usage is TRBJ1-3; 7 nucleotides match TRBD1. V lost 3 bases, J lost 0 bases, and 14 bases stayed unmatched. This CDR3 comprises 19 residues. CDR1 MGHRA and CDR2 YSYEKL come from the germline V gene. This CDR3 is CASSHKPRDSLISGNTIYF. The CDR3 DNA sequence: TGCGCCAGCAGCCATAAACCACGGGACAGCTTAATCTCTGGAAACACCATATATTTT.

The chain joins TRBV7-9 to TRBJ2-1; D is possibly TRBD2 (6 bases). The CDR3 runs to 15 residues. V lost 5 bases to trimming and J lost 7 bases, with 18 bases between them. CDR1 and CDR2 (germline): SEHNR, FQNEAQ (reference sequence). CDR3 DNA sequence: TGTGCCAGCAGCCTAATGGGCCTCCGGGAGAATGAGCAGTTCTTC. Amino acid sequence: CASSLMGLRENEQFF.

The DNA of the CDR3 is TGCAGTGCTAGAGATGGCAGCGGGGGGGTTAGGGAGCAGTACTTC. Its protein product is CSARDGSGGVREQYF. This chain uses TRBV20-1 with TRBJ2-7, with 10 bases lining up with TRBD2. Per the germline V gene, CDR1 is DFQATT and CDR2 is SNEGSKA (reference sequence). V was pared by 0 bases and J by 7 bases, with 9 bases of the junction left unmatched. CDR3 length equals 15 residues.